A selection of T cell receptor beta chains follows, all from one sample in a study of cytomegalovirus exposure and HLA in healthy donors. The repertoire was sequenced with immunoSEQ multiplex PCR; TCRdb's copy has only in-frame clones and lacks some. The sample has around 100,000 clones, 76% seen once. Sequencing was performed on PBMCs. The receptors originated from a man aged 40-49 years in good health and CMV-seronegative. Both conserved end residues are part of each CDR3. The D gene is left open where the match is weak. Expanded clones get a size class; other rows say once, few or many, or leave the size out.

-	TRBV18	TRBJ1-1	-	CASSPIRDTEAFF	TGTGCCAGCTCACCTATCAGGGACACTGAAGCTTTCTTT
-	TRBV12-2	TRBJ2-6	once	CASRQRTGGASGGANVLTF	TGTGCAAGTCGCCAGAGAACAGGGGGCGCGTCAGGTGGGGCCAACGTCCTGACTTTC
-	TRBV18	TRBJ1-4	-	CASSPSSGFGEKLFF	TGTGCCAGCTCACCATCTTCAGGGTTCGGGGAAAAACTGTTTTTT
TRBD1	TRBV5-1	TRBJ1-1	-	CASKEGANTEAFF	TGCGCCAGCAAGGAGGGGGCTAACACTGAAGCTTTCTTT
TRBD1	TRBV7-9	TRBJ1-5	-	CASSLTDRGNQPQHF	TGTGCCAGCAGCTTAACGGACAGGGGCAATCAGCCCCAGCATTTT
TRBD2	TRBV7-9	TRBJ2-1	-	CASSSLAGSSYNEQFF	TGTGCCAGCAGCTCTTTAGCGGGGAGCTCCTACAATGAGCAGTTCTTC
TRBD2	TRBV9	TRBJ2-1	-	CASSLQRGYDEQFF	TGTGCCAGCAGCCTCCAGCGGGGGTACGATGAGCAGTTCTTC
-	TRBV4-1	TRBJ1-1	-	CASSQVDLRGTEAFF	TGCGCCAGCAGCCAAGTCGATCTTAGGGGCACTGAAGCTTTCTTT
TRBD2	TRBV10-3	TRBJ2-5	-	CAISEPGGAGETQYF	TGTGCCATCAGTGAGCCGGGGGGGGCCGGCGAGACCCAGTACTTC
TRBD2	TRBV15	TRBJ2-7	-	CATSRGTTAYEQYF	TGTGCCACCAGCCGAGGGACTACCGCCTACGAGCAGTACTTC
-	TRBV5-1	TRBJ1-1	-	CASSLSGIGTEAFF	TGCGCCAGCAGCTTGTCAGGGATTGGGACTGAAGCTTTCTTT
TRBD1	TRBV18	TRBJ2-1	-	CASSPLGTGKYNEQFF	TGTGCCAGCTCACCCCTTGGGACAGGGAAGTACAATGAGCAGTTCTTC